These 28 T cell receptor beta chains share one sample of origin, sequenced in a study of cytomegalovirus exposure and HLA in healthy donors. This PCR relied on a set of 60 Vbeta primers and 13 Jbeta primers. Sequencing used immunoSEQ multiplex PCR; TCRdb keeps in-frame clones, though not all of them. The repertoire holds roughly 200,000 clones, with about 88% as singletons. The material sequenced was PBMCs. These receptors came from a woman under 40 in good health and CMV-seronegative.

The chain is built from TRBV7-6 and TRBJ2-3; 15 bases match TRBD2. Per germline, CDR1 SGHVS and CDR2 FNYEAQ. The CDR3 is 18 residues long. J was trimmed by 5 bases and V by 1 base; bases with no gene match: 7. CDR3 loop: CASSLVGLAGGPGDTQYF. CDR3 in DNA: TGTGCCAGCAGCTTAGTCGGACTAGCGGGAGGGCCGGGAGATACGCAGTATTTT.

This chain uses TRBV4-2 with TRBJ1-2; a weak D match, TRBD1 (6 bases). Trimming took 2 bases from V and 4 from J, leaving 17 bases between them. The CDR3 has 16 amino acids. Per germline, CDR1 LGHNA and CDR2 YNFKEQ. In DNA, the CDR3 is TGTGCCAGCAGCCAACATTCGTTCAGGGGTCCCTATGGCTACACCTTC. Amino acids: CASSQHSFRGPYGYTF.

The chain uses TRBV6-1 and TRBJ1-1, with TRBD1 identical over 10 bases. Per the germline V gene, CDR1 is MNHNS and CDR2 is SASEGT. This CDR3 comprises 15 residues. V lost 5 bases, J lost 4 bases, and 7 bases stayed unmatched. The CDR3 protein is CASSWRQGAGTEAFF. CDR3 coding DNA: TGTGCCAGCAGTTGGCGACAGGGGGCTGGCACTGAAGCTTTCTTT.

In DNA, the CDR3 is TGTGCCAGCAGCTTAACTAGCGGCTCTGGGGCCAACGTCCTGACTTTC. Encoded protein: CASSLTSGSGANVLTF. The chain carries TRBV7-3 and TRBJ2-6; tentatively, D is TRBD2 (6 bases). Germline V gives CDR1 SGHTA, CDR2 FQGTGA. The germline V and J ends were trimmed by 0 bases and 0 bases, with 6 bases remaining between them. The length of the CDR3 is 16 residues.

V and J are TRBV7-2 and TRBJ2-7; D possibly corresponds to TRBD1 (7 bases). This CDR3 has 13 amino acids. Per germline, CDR1 SGHTA and CDR2 FQGNSA. The V gene lost 4 bases and the J gene lost 3 bases, with 10 bases spanning the gap. CDR3 amino acids: CASSSRGDYEQYF. The CDR3 DNA sequence: TGTGCCAGCAGCTCCAGGGGGGACTACGAGCAGTACTTC.

The chain recombines TRBV29-1 with TRBJ2-1; 8 bases agree with TRBD2. Germline V lookup: CDR1 SQVTM, CDR2 ANQGSEA. The length of the CDR3 is 16 residues. Unmatched junction bases numbered 17, after V lost 7 bases and J lost 6 bases. CDR3 DNA: TGCAGCGGAGGGGGGGCGAGCGGGAGACCGAGCAATGAGCAGTTCTTC. Its protein is CSGGGASGRPSNEQFF.

The V gene is TRBV5-6, the J gene TRBJ2-6; 10 bases align to TRBD2. Germline trimming cut 4 bases from V and 1 base from J; bases unmatched to any gene: 8. The CDR3 is 18 residues long. Germline V lookup: CDR1 SGHDT, CDR2 YYEEEE. In nucleotides, the CDR3 is TGTGCCAGCAGCCCTTCACTAGCGGGAAATTCTGGGGCCAACGTCCTGACTTTC. Translated, it gives CASSPSLAGNSGANVLTF.

V gene TRBV11-2 combines with J gene TRBJ2-1; D not resolved. There are 12 residues in the CDR3. Trimming removed 4 bases at V and 6 bases at J, with 7 bases between. Germline V gives CDR1 SGHAT, CDR2 FQNNGV. The CDR3 loop reads CASSSPLNEQFF. The CDR3 DNA is TGTGCCAGCAGCTCCCCTCTCAATGAGCAGTTCTTC.

The J gene is TRBJ2-1, the V gene TRBV5-1, with 7 bases fitting TRBD1. The CDR3 has 14 amino acids. Germline V gives CDR1 SGHRS, CDR2 YFSETQ. The trim removed 4 bases at V and 9 bases at J, leaving 10 bases unmatched. As DNA, the CDR3 is TGCGCCAGCAGCATCCGGGACAGATTGGGTGAGCAGTTCTTC. Residues: CASSIRDRLGEQFF.

As concerns this clone: Other DNA sequences of this sample code for an identical CDR3. The V call is TRBV6-5, the J call TRBJ1-3, with 7 bases aligning to TRBD1. The CDR3 spans 15 residues. From germline, CDR1 is MNHEY and CDR2 SVGAGI. Trimming at V came to 6 bases and at J to 0 bases, leaving 5 bases not matched to a gene. The CDR3 DNA is TGTGCCAGCAGCTTGCACAGGGGCTCTGGAAACACCATATATTTT. It encodes CASSLHRGSGNTIYF.

The chain carries TRBV5-6 and TRBJ2-2; 9 positions match TRBD1. Per germline, CDR1 SGHDT and CDR2 YYEEEE. The CDR3 runs 14 residues. Losses at the gene ends were 4 bases for V and 7 bases for J; bases not matched to a gene: 5. The CDR3 region is CASSIGTGLGELFF. Here the CDR3 DNA reads TGTGCCAGCAGCATCGGGACAGGGCTCGGGGAGCTGTTTTTT.

This chain uses TRBV2 with TRBJ1-1, with D uncertain. Trimming left V 4 bases short and J 5 bases short, with 5 bases between. Germline V lookup: CDR1 SNHLY, CDR2 FYNNEI. CDR3 length: 11 amino acids. The CDR3 here is CASSAGTEAFF. In DNA form, the CDR3 reads TGTGCCAGCAGTGCGGGGACTGAAGCTTTCTTT.

This sequence joins TRBV25-1 and TRBJ1-2; 7 positions match TRBD1. The CDR3 runs to 13 residues. Germline CDR1 reads MGHDK; CDR2 reads SYGVNS. V was pared by 4 bases and J by 6 bases, with 5 bases of the junction left unmatched. This chain's CDR3 is CASSVTGANGYTF. For the CDR3, the DNA is TGTGCCAGCAGTGTTACAGGGGCTAATGGCTACACCTTC.

The chain combines TRBV6-1 with TRBJ1-1, with 9 bases identical to TRBD1. The CDR3 extends over 13 amino acids. V shed 3 bases, J shed 11 bases, and the junction held 7 bases outside the gene matches. CDR1 and CDR2 from the germline V gene are MNHNS and SASEGT. The CDR3, as DNA: TGTGCCAGCAGTGAGACACAGGGGGCCGCGGCTTTCTTT. This encodes CASSETQGAAAFF.

The chain is built from TRBV6-4 and TRBJ2-7; the match to TRBD1 covers 8 bases. This CDR3 comprises 14 residues. The trim removed 7 bases at V and 0 bases at J, leaving 5 bases unmatched. The germline V gene has CDR1 MRHNA and CDR2 SNTAGT. CDR3 protein: CASMGQAHSYEQYF. The CDR3 DNA reads TGTGCCAGCATGGGACAGGCGCACTCCTACGAGCAGTACTTC.

The chain recombines TRBV2 with TRBJ2-1; the D gene is possibly TRBD1 (6 bases). Germline V gene sequence: CDR1 SNHLY, CDR2 FYNNEI. Trimming stripped 4 bases from V and 6 bases from J, with 7 bases between. The CDR3 has 12 residues. DNA of the CDR3: TGTGCCAGCAGTGTAGGGGGCAATGAGCAGTTCTTC. It specifies CASSVGGNEQFF.

This clone was seen once. This chain joins TRBV18 and TRBJ2-2; maybe TRBD1 (6 bases). Between the trimmed V and J ends, which lost 3 bases and 3 bases, there was a span of 14 bases. Germline CDR1 reads KGHSH; CDR2 reads LQKENI. This CDR3 contains 16 residues. CDR3 residues: CASSPPVQGYTGELFF. The CDR3 DNA sequence: TGTGCCAGCTCACCCCCGGTACAGGGATACACCGGGGAGCTGTTTTTT.

The chain combines TRBV7-8 with TRBJ2-2; no clear D. Germline V gene sequence: CDR1 SGHVS, CDR2 FQNEAQ. The V end lost 5 bases, the J end lost 0 bases, and 13 bases lay between the germline ends. The CDR3 contains 16 residues. This chain's CDR3 is CASSTRTLTNTGELFF. DNA of the CDR3: TGTGCCAGCAGCACGAGAACTCTCACGAACACCGGGGAGCTGTTTTTT.

The rearrangement joins TRBV10-1 to TRBJ1-3; D remains unclear. This CDR3 is built from 13 residues. With 4 bases removed from V and 4 bases from J, the gap between germline ends came to 8 bases. Germline V gives CDR1 WNHNN, CDR2 SYGVQD (reference sequence). The CDR3 sequence: CASSVARGNTIYF. The CDR3 bases are TGCGCCAGCAGTGTGGCAAGAGGAAACACCATATATTTT.

The V gene is TRBV9, the J gene TRBJ2-7, with a weak D call TRBD1 (6 bases). Trimming stripped 3 bases from V and 6 bases from J, with 10 bases between. CDR1 is SGDLS, CDR2 YYNGEE, per germline. CDR3 length equals 12 residues. The CDR3 region is CASSGPGAEQYF. The CDR3 coding sequence is TGTGCCAGCAGCGGCCCAGGGGCCGAGCAGTACTTC.

The genes are TRBV2 and TRBJ1-1; 9 nucleotides match TRBD1. Germline V gene sequence: CDR1 SNHLY, CDR2 FYNNEI. J gave up 6 bases and V 6 bases, and 5 bases lay outside the gene matches. The CDR3 covers 13 residues. The CDR3 loop reads CASSARQGAEAFF. DNA of the CDR3: TGTGCCAGCAGCGCCCGACAGGGGGCTGAAGCTTTCTTT.

The chain couples TRBV30 to TRBJ1-5; D is ambiguous. V was pared by 1 base and J by 2 bases, with 12 bases between. The V gene's germline CDR1 is GTSNPN and CDR2 SVGIG (reference sequence). The CDR3 extends over 15 amino acids. In nucleotides, the CDR3 is TGTGCCTGGAGTGCGGGAGGGCATGGCAATCAGCCCCAGCATTTT. Its translation: CAWSAGGHGNQPQHF.

V and J are TRBV13 and TRBJ1-2; unclear D gene. Germline values: CDR1 PRHDT, CDR2 FYEKMQ (reference sequence). Trimming cost V 0 bases and J 8 bases, with 7 bases left between them. The CDR3 consists of 12 residues. This CDR3 reads CASSLGGSGYTF. In DNA form, the CDR3 reads TGTGCCAGCAGCTTAGGGGGGAGCGGCTACACCTTC. Complete variable domain (other parts from reference TRBV13 and TRBJ1-2): AAGVIQSPRHLIKEKRETATLKCYPIPRHDTVYWYQQGPGQDPQFLISFYEKMQSDKGSIPDRFSAQQFSDYHSELNMSSLELGDSALYFCASSLGGSGYTFGSGTRLTVV.

J is TRBJ2-1 and V is TRBV7-3; TRBD1 matches 8 bases. This CDR3 is built from 15 residues. The V segment lost 0 bases and the J segment 10 bases; nucleotides outside the gene matches: 8. Germline V gives CDR1 SGHTA, CDR2 FQGTGA. The CDR3 DNA reads TGTGCCAGCAGCTTAACTGGACAGGGAGTAGGAGAGCAGTTCTTC. This sequence encodes CASSLTGQGVGEQFF. The full variable domain, in which reference TRBV7-3 and TRBJ2-1 provide the parts outside the CDR3, is GAGVSQTPSNKVTEKGKYVELRCDPISGHTALYWYRQSLGQGPEFLIYFQGTGAADDSGLPNDRFFAVRPEGSVSTLKIQRTERGDSAVYLCASSLTGQGVGEQFFGPGTRLTVL.

The rearrangement links TRBV7-3 to TRBJ1-2; possibly TRBD1 for D (6 bases). This CDR3 has 18 residues. Germline lookup yields CDR1 SGHTA and CDR2 FQGTGA. V was pared by 2 bases and J by 5 bases, with 24 bases between. The CDR3 DNA follows: TGTGCCAGCAGCTTAGGCCCGGACAGAAACATGCCCTTTTATGGCTACACCTTC. The encoded protein is CASSLGPDRNMPFYGYTF. Full variable domain (missing parts from reference TRBV7-3 and TRBJ1-2): GAGVSQTPSNKVTEKGKYVELRCDPISGHTALYWYRQSLGQGPEFLIYFQGTGAADDSGLPNDRFFAVRPEGSVSTLKIQRTERGDSAVYLCASSLGPDRNMPFYGYTFGSGTRLTVV.

V and J are TRBV6-1 and TRBJ2-7, with D possibly TRBD1 on 7 matching bases. The ends were cut back, 9 bases at V and 0 bases at J, with 15 bases in the middle. Germline CDR1 is MNHNS and CDR2 is SASEGT. CDR3 size: 14 residues. The CDR3 loop reads CASCTGDSSYEQYF. CDR3 nucleotide sequence: TGTGCCAGTTGTACGGGGGACAGCTCCTACGAGCAGTACTTC.

This chain uses TRBV7-3 with TRBJ2-2, with D possibly being TRBD2 (6 bases). The CDR3 has 16 residues. V lost 0 bases to trimming and J lost 6 bases, with 14 bases between them. Germline-derived CDR1 and CDR2 are SGHTA and FQGTGA. In DNA form, the CDR3 reads TGTGCCAGCAGCTTAACGGCGGGACGAAGTCCCGGGGAGCTGTTTTTT. Amino acid sequence: CASSLTAGRSPGELFF.

The J gene is TRBJ1-1, the V gene TRBV5-1, with D maybe TRBD1 (6 bases). CDR1 and CDR2 (germline): SGHRS, YFSETQ. CDR3 length: 14 residues. V shed 4 bases and J shed 1 base, with 11 bases lying between them. The CDR3 sequence is CASSTRQENTEAFF. In DNA, the CDR3 is TGCGCCAGCAGCACCCGACAGGAGAACACTGAAGCTTTCTTT.